The sequence of this TCR beta chain was determined in a study of CD8 T cells in ankylosing spondylitis. CDR3 length equals 14 residues. V was clipped by 6 bases and J by 3 bases; unmatched bases: 5. CDR1 and CDR2 (germline): SGHRS, YFSETQ. This clonotype was counted a few times. The antigen remains unidentified. Study-level results: Eight highly homologous variants formed a TCR beta motif that appeared characteristic of ankylosing spondylitis blood.

Each TCR beta library was made by quantitative 5'-RACE that incorporated molecular barcodes. TCRdb passed the 5' RACE reads through MiXCR, listing each CDR3 protein once. The table has under 850,000 distinct CDR3 sequences, under 20% seen once. This clonotype was sampled from a male donor with ankylosing spondylitis. The chain links TRBV5-1 to TRBJ2-5; 10 bases line up with TRBD2. Sequencing was performed on blood, either unsorted or a sorted T cell fraction (not recorded which). CDR3 protein: CASKELAGEETQYF. The CDR3 coding sequence is TGCGCCAGCAAGGAGCTAGCGGGGGAAGAGACCCAGTACTTC.